A single T cell receptor (beta chain) is shown here with its context. Produced via immunoSEQ multiplex PCR; TCRdb's table is partial and in-frame only. The sample lists over 950,000 clones, about 80% seen once, with 0.89% in the top ten. This sample stems from a study of shared clonotypes between healthy human individuals. Deletions cut 4 bases from V and 0 bases from J, with 13 bases between. Per the germline V gene, CDR1 is LNHDA and CDR2 is SQIVND (reference sequence). The CDR3 is made up of 15 amino acids. The chain carries TRBV19 and TRBJ2-7, with a tentative D call TRBD2 (6 bases). The source material was memory CD4+ T cells from PBMCs. Subset in this sample: CD45RA-negative fraction. The clonotype was recovered from a man younger than 35 in good health. Some clones in this sample may be carry-over from other donors' samples. Here the CDR3 DNA reads TGTGCCAGTAGTAAGCGGGCCTCGGGCTCCTACGAGCAGTACTTC. As protein: CASSKRASGSYEQYF.